The rows below give T cell receptor beta chains drawn from one sample of a study of CD8 T cells in Susac syndrome. One entry per CDR3 protein, called by TCRdb with MiXCR from the immunoSEQ multiplex PCR reads. The sample includes approximately 100,000 distinct CDR3 sequences, approximately 90% of them seen just once. The specimen sequenced was CD8+ T cells from PBMCs. Receptor source: a human donor in good health. Both conserved end residues are part of each CDR3. A D gene is named only where the DNA matches it firmly. Rows give clone size only sometimes, using once, few, many, or a class for an expanded clone.

v_call,j_call,cdr3_length,d_call,clone_size,cdr3_aa,cdr3_nt
TRBV7-8,TRBJ2-5,13,.,few,CASSLGLQETQYF,TGTGCCAGCAGCTTAGGGTTACAAGAGACCCAGTACTTC
TRBV7-2,TRBJ1-5,16,.,.,CASSLFLRARDQPQHF,TGTGCCAGCAGCTTATTTCTGCGGGCGAGAGATCAGCCCCAGCATTTT
TRBV5-5,TRBJ2-7,13,.,.,CASSFGPGYEQYF,TGTGCCAGCAGCTTTGGCCCCGGCTACGAGCAGTACTTC
TRBV29-1,TRBJ1-3,11,.,once,CSGGDWNTIYF,TGCAGCGGAGGGGATTGGAACACCATATATTTT
TRBV5-6,TRBJ2-6,16,TRBD1,.,CASSLAGTGGGNVLTF,TGTGCCAGCAGCTTGGCCGGGACAGGGGGCGGTAACGTCCTGACTTTC
TRBV11-1,TRBJ2-1,12,.,.,CASSSRENEQFF,TGTGCCAGCAGCTCCAGGGAGAATGAGCAGTTCTTC
TRBV7-3,TRBJ2-7,15,.,.,CASSKGLGSGYEQYF,TGTGCCAGCAGTAAAGGATTGGGATCCGGCTACGAGCAGTACTTC
TRBV5-1,TRBJ1-2,14,TRBD1,.,CASSQITGGYGYTF,TGCGCCAGCAGCCAGATAACAGGGGGCTATGGCTACACCTTC
TRBV20-1,TRBJ2-7,12,.,.,CSAEDWGREQYF,TGCAGTGCGGAGGATTGGGGCCGGGAGCAGTACTTC
TRBV29-1,TRBJ2-7,11,TRBD1,.,CSVGTAYEQYF,TGCAGCGTCGGGACAGCCTACGAGCAGTACTTC
TRBV5-4,TRBJ1-2,15,TRBD1,.,CASSGDRGRDYGYTF,TGTGCCAGCAGCGGCGACAGGGGGCGCGACTATGGCTACACCTTC
TRBV6-4,TRBJ2-3,16,TRBD2,.,CASSDSSGGMPDTQYF,TGTGCCAGCAGTGACTCTAGCGGGGGGATGCCAGATACGCAGTATTTT
TRBV7-9,TRBJ2-3,14,TRBD2,.,CASSLISGGDTQYF,TGTGCCAGCAGCTTAATCTCGGGAGGAGATACGCAGTATTTT
TRBV19,TRBJ2-2,14,TRBD1,.,CASTEDRVTGELFF,TGTGCCAGTACAGAAGACAGGGTAACCGGGGAGCTGTTTTTT
TRBV7-2,TRBJ2-7,12,.,.,CASSFASYEQYF,TGTGCCAGCAGTTTCGCATCCTACGAGCAGTACTTC
TRBV20-1,TRBJ2-7,13,.,few,CSARDMSNHEQYF,TGCAGTGCTAGAGACATGAGCAACCACGAGCAGTACTTC
TRBV20-1,TRBJ2-1,15,.,.,CSAPTSRTAAREQFF,TGCAGTGCCCCCACCTCCCGGACAGCGGCCAGAGAGCAGTTCTTC
TRBV19,TRBJ1-5,17,.,.,CASSMGPGGGGNQPQHF,TGTGCCAGTAGTATGGGGCCGGGGGGAGGAGGCAATCAGCCCCAGCATTTT
TRBV20-1,TRBJ1-5,15,.,.,CSAREQGSGNQPQHF,TGCAGTGCTAGAGAGCAAGGTTCGGGTAATCAGCCCCAGCATTTT
TRBV9,TRBJ1-1,13,.,once,CASSVGPVTEAFF,TGTGCCAGCAGCGTAGGCCCGGTCACTGAAGCTTTCTTT
TRBV7-2,TRBJ1-2,14,TRBD1,.,CASSLSTGGYGYTF,TGTGCCAGCAGCTTATCTACAGGGGGCTATGGCTACACCTTC
TRBV7-2,TRBJ1-2,15,.,.,CASSLDGLWDYGYTF,TGTGCCAGCAGCTTAGATGGGCTGTGGGACTATGGCTACACCTTC
TRBV5-1,TRBJ2-7,14,.,.,CASSLGHTGYEQYF,TGCGCCAGCAGCTTGGGCCACACTGGCTACGAGCAGTACTTC
TRBV19,TRBJ1-5,14,.,.,CASRERTANQPQHF,TGTGCCAGTAGAGAAAGGACAGCTAATCAACCCCAGCATTTT
TRBV10-3,TRBJ2-1,15,TRBD1,.,CAISESGTEGNEQFF,TGTGCCATCAGTGAGTCGGGGACAGAGGGCAATGAGCAGTTCTTC
TRBV27,TRBJ1-5,16,.,.,CASSLSTGVLNQPQHF,TGTGCCAGCAGTTTATCTACGGGGGTCCTCAATCAGCCCCAGCATTTT